Presented here are 11 T cell receptor beta chains from one specimen sequenced in a study of type 1 regulatory T cells. TCRdb recomputed calls from the reads with MiXCR, one row per CDR3 protein. The profile shows approximately 100,000 distinct CDR3 sequences, roughly a third of them singletons. What was sequenced was CD4+ T cells, either the whole sample or a sorted fraction (not recorded which). Every receptor here comes from a human donor in good health.

This sequence joins TRBV18 and TRBJ1-5; TRBD1 matches 10 bases. Looked up from germline, CDR1 is KGHSH and CDR2 is LQKENI. The CDR3 length is 15 residues. V was pared by 2 bases and J by 6 bases, with 4 bases of the junction left unmatched. The CDR3: CASSPIGQGGQPQHF. The CDR3 DNA follows: TGTGCCAGCTCACCAATTGGACAGGGGGGTCAGCCCCAGCATTTT.

The CDR3 spells CASSGVLGEQFF. The CDR3 nucleotides read TGTGCCAGCAGCGGAGTTTTGGGTGAGCAGTTCTTC. The chain employs TRBV9 and TRBJ2-1; the D is unclear. CDR1 is SGDLS, CDR2 YYNGEE, per germline. Trimming pared 3 bases from V and 9 bases from J, leaving 10 bases between. CDR3 length: 12 amino acids.

This clonotype has a handful of counts. The gene calls are TRBV27 and TRBJ2-2; no firm D call. CDR1 and CDR2 (germline): MNHEY, SMNVEV (reference sequence). Trimming shortened V by 4 bases and J by 2 bases, and 8 bases separated the two germline ends. CDR3 length equals 14 residues. The CDR3 DNA follows: TGTGCCAGCAGTTACCTCGGAAACACCGGGGAGCTGTTTTTT. Translation: CASSYLGNTGELFF.

The chain uses TRBV14 and TRBJ2-1; D might be TRBD1 or TRBD2, each matching 5 bases. Per germline, CDR1 SGHDN and CDR2 FVKESK. This CDR3 is 16 amino acids long. V gave up 0 bases and J gave up 6 bases, with 15 bases separating them. DNA for the CDR3: TGTGCCAGCAGCCAAGATCTTGGGACCGGAGGCAATGAGCAGTTCTTC. The encoded protein is CASSQDLGTGGNEQFF.

This chain connects TRBV7-9 to TRBJ2-7; 7 nucleotides align to TRBD2. The CDR3 consists of 14 residues. V lost 5 bases and J lost 0; bases outside the gene matches: 4. CDR1 is SEHNR, CDR2 FQNEAQ, per germline (reference sequence). The CDR3 is CASSVSGFSYEQYF. The CDR3 nucleotides are TGTGCCAGCAGCGTTAGCGGGTTCTCCTACGAGCAGTACTTC.

This chain joins TRBV5-6 and TRBJ2-3, with 8 bases identical to TRBD2. Trimming at V came to 0 bases and at J to 6 bases, leaving 6 bases not matched to a gene. This CDR3 region has 15 residues. Germline CDR1 and CDR2: SGHDT and YYEEEE. In DNA form, the CDR3 reads TGTGCCAGCAGCTTGGAGTTCCCTAGCGGGGATACGCAGTATTTT. Protein sequence: CASSLEFPSGDTQYF.

This clonotype showed up just a few times. The chain combines TRBV3-1 with TRBJ1-2; 7 bases match TRBD1. CDR1 LGHDT and CDR2 YNNKEL come from the germline V gene (reference sequence). The CDR3 contains 16 residues. Unmatched junction bases numbered 9, after V lost 1 base and J lost 4 bases. CDR3 DNA: TGTGCCAGCAGCCAAGGGAGACAGGGAGGAATCTATGGCTACACCTTC. Amino acid sequence: CASSQGRQGGIYGYTF.

The V gene is TRBV30, the J gene TRBJ2-2; the D is unclear. Germline V lookup: CDR1 GTSNPN, CDR2 SVGIG (reference sequence). The V end lost 0 bases, the J end lost 6 bases, and 8 bases lay between the germline ends. The CDR3 spans 13 residues. CDR3 sequence reads: CAWSVGRAGELFF. CDR3 bases: TGTGCCTGGAGTGTGGGTCGGGCCGGGGAGCTGTTTTTT.

This clonotype came up once. The V and J genes are TRBV30 and TRBJ2-1; D gene unclear. Trimming took off 0 bases at V and 7 bases at J, with 4 bases between the two ends. The CDR3 extends over 11 amino acids. The germline CDR1 and CDR2 sequences are GTSNPN and SVGIG (reference sequence). The CDR3 spells CAWSVQNEQFF. The CDR3 DNA reads TGTGCCTGGAGTGTACAGAATGAGCAGTTCTTC.

The chain uses TRBV7-2 and TRBJ2-1, with D perhaps matching TRBD2 (6 bases). CDR3 length equals 14 residues. Germline-derived CDR1 and CDR2 are SGHTA and FQGNSA. V was shortened by 2 bases and J by 8 bases, with 13 bases between the two germline ends. The CDR3 DNA reads TGTGCCAGCAGCTTATTCGGGGGATCGGATGAGCAGTTCTTC. Encoded protein: CASSLFGGSDEQFF.

This clonotype was detected a few times. This rearrangement joins TRBV5-1 to TRBJ1-6; D not resolved. Germline V gene data show CDR1 as SGHRS and CDR2 as YFSETQ. CDR3 size: 14 residues. Deletions cut 1 base from V and 7 bases from J, with 9 bases between. CDR3 sequence reads: CASSLTPFNSPLHF. The DNA of the CDR3 is TGCGCCAGCAGCTTGACCCCGTTCAATTCACCCCTCCACTTT.